This entry describes one T cell receptor (beta chain). The antigen is not known. This entry comes from a study of a mutant IDH1 vaccine in newly diagnosed glioma. Germline V gives CDR1 SGHTA, CDR2 FQGNSA. The CDR3 is 15 amino acids. V gave up 7 bases and J gave up 0 bases, with 15 bases separating them. TCRdb's copy holds only in-frame clones and misses some; the assay was immunoSEQ multiplex PCR. This table has under 40,000 clones, just under 80% appearing once. Time point here: week 11, during vaccination. Alongside topical imiquimod, each dose of vaccine comprised 300 ug of mutant IDH1 20-mer peptide. Newly diagnosed WHO grade 3 or 4 IDH1-mutant, ATRX-lost astrocytomas were identified in the donors.

Specimen: PBMCs, collected from a glioma patient whose treatment included an IDH1 peptide vaccine. The receptor comes from a man aged 25 to 40 with glioma. The chain has TRBV7-2 and TRBJ1-2; D may be TRBD1 (5 bases). The CDR3 spells CASTHGTATNYGYTF. The CDR3, as DNA: TGTGCCAGCACCCACGGGACGGCAACTAACTATGGCTACACCTTC.